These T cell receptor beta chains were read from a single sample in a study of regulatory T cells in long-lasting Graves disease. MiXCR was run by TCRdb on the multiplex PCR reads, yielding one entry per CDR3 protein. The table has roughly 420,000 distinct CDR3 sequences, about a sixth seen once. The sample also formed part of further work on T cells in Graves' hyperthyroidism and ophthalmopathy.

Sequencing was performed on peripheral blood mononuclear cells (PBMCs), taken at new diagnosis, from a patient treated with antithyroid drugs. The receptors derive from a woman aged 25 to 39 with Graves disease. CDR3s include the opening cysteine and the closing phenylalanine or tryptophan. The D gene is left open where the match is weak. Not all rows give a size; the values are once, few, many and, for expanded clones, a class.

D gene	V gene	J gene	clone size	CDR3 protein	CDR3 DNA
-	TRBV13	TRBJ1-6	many	CASSLVTGHRNNSPLHF	TGTGCCAGCAGCTTAGTAACCGGACACAGGAATAATTCACCCCTCCACTTT
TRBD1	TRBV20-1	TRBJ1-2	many	CSATSGTASHYGYTF	TGCAGTGCTACCTCCGGGACAGCTTCCCACTATGGCTACACCTTC
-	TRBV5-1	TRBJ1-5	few	CASSWGPQSNQPQHF	TGCGCCAGCAGCTGGGGCCCACAGAGCAATCAGCCCCAGCATTTT
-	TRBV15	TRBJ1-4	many	CATSRVGGGEKLFF	TGTGCCACCAGCAGAGTGGGGGGGGGTGAAAAACTGTTTTTT
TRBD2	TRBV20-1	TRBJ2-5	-	CSAGILAGGEGETQYF	TGCAGTGCAGGAATACTAGCGGGGGGCGAGGGGGAGACCCAGTACTTC
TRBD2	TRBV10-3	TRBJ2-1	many	CAISAGRVRGNEQFF	TGTGCCATCAGTGCGGGGAGGGTTAGGGGCAATGAGCAGTTCTTC
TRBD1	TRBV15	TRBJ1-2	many	CATSRGDSRTYGYTF	TGTGCCACCAGCAGAGGGGACAGCAGAACCTATGGCTACACCTTC
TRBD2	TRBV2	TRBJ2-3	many	CASRLAGAADTQYF	TGTGCCAGCAGATTAGCGGGAGCAGCAGATACGCAGTATTTT
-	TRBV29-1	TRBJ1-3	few	CSVVGPGNAGNTIYF	TGCAGCGTCGTAGGTCCAGGGAATGCTGGAAACACCATATATTTT
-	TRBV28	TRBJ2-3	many	CASNLMPVTRTTDTQYF	TGTGCCAGCAACCTTATGCCTGTGACTAGGACCACAGATACGCAGTATTTT
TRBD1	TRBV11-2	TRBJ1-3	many	CADGTGVGNTIYF	TGTGCCGATGGGACAGGGGTCGGAAACACCATATATTTT
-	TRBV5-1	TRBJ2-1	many	CASRPLNRYNEQFF	TGCGCCAGCAGACCCTTGAACAGATACAATGAGCAGTTCTTC
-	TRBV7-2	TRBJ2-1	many	CASSPTRGGIEQFF	TGTGCCAGCAGCCCCACGCGTGGCGGCATTGAGCAGTTCTTC
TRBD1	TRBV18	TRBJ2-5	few	CASSPLDRVNRETQYF	TGTGCCAGCTCACCCTTGGACAGGGTCAATCGGGAGACCCAGTACTTC
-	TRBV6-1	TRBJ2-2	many	CASSNKGPGELFF	TGTGCCAGCAGCAACAAGGGTCCCGGGGAGCTGTTTTTT
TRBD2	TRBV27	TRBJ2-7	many	CASSGAGGTSEDEQYF	TGTGCCAGCAGTGGAGCGGGAGGGACCTCGGAGGACGAGCAGTACTTC
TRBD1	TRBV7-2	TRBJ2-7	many	CASSRRGQGGEQYF	TGTGCCAGCAGCCGTAGGGGACAGGGCGGCGAGCAGTACTTC
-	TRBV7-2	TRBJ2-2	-	CASSSPRERPNTGELFF	TGTGCCAGCAGCTCCCCTCGGGAGCGACCGAACACCGGGGAGCTGTTTTTT
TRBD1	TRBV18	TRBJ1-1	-	CASSLPGQAIMNTEAFF	TGTGCCAGCTCGCTACCGGGACAGGCTATCATGAACACTGAAGCTTTCTTT
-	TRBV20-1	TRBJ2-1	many	CSAHPQAPYNEQFF	TGCAGTGCCCACCCCCAGGCGCCCTACAATGAGCAGTTCTTC
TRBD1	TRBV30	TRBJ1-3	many	CAGDRGSGNTIYF	TGTGCCGGGGACAGGGGATCAGGAAACACCATATATTTT
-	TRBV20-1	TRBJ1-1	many	CSARGRQAVLSPMNTEAFF	TGCAGTGCTAGAGGACGACAGGCAGTCCTCAGTCCCATGAACACTGAAGCTTTCTTT
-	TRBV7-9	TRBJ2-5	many	CASSLGRRGKQETQYF	TGTGCCAGCAGCTTAGGGCGGAGGGGAAAACAAGAGACCCAGTACTTC
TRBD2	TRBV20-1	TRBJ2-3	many	CSATLAGDTDTQYF	TGCAGTGCTACGCTAGCGGGGGACACAGATACGCAGTATTTT
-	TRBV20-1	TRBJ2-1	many	CSAKERGGSSYNEQFF	TGCAGTGCCAAAGAGAGGGGCGGGTCATCGTACAATGAGCAGTTCTTC
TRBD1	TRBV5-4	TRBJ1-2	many	CASSPPGTGSYGYTF	TGTGCCAGCAGCCCGCCCGGGACAGGGAGCTATGGCTACACCTTC
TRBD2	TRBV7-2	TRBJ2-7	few	CASQNRWGGTSLAEQYF	TGTGCCAGCCAAAATAGATGGGGGGGGACTAGCTTAGCCGAGCAGTACTTC
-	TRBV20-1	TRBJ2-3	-	CSATGLGFWADTQYF	TGCAGTGCCACTGGGCTAGGGTTCTGGGCAGATACGCAGTATTTT
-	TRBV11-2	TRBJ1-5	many	CASSLSGGAGNQPQHF	TGTGCCAGCAGCTTATCGGGGGGCGCGGGCAATCAGCCCCAGCATTTT
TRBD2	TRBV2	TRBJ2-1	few	CASMAGDLNEQFF	TGTGCCAGCATGGCGGGAGATCTCAATGAGCAGTTCTTC
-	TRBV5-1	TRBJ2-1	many	CASSFERNEQFF	TGCGCCAGCAGCTTTGAGAGGAATGAGCAGTTCTTC
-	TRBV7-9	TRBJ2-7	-	CASSGVGYEQYF	TGTGCCAGCAGCGGGGTGGGGTACGAGCAGTACTTC
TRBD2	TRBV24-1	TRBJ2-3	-	CATAGTSAADTQYF	TGTGCCACCGCTGGTACTAGCGCAGCAGATACGCAGTATTTT
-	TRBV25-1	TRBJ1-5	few	CASSWGYNNQPQHF	TGTGCCAGCAGTTGGGGGTACAACAATCAGCCCCAGCATTTT
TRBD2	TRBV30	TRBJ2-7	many	CAWSRRGGPSYEQYF	TGTGCCTGGAGTAGACGGGGGGGTCCCTCCTACGAGCAGTACTTC
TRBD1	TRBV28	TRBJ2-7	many	CASSLPDRDGYEQYF	TGTGCCAGCAGTTTGCCCGACAGGGATGGTTACGAGCAGTACTTC
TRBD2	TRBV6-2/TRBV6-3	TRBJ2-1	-	CASSWTPSGTSGRVGEQFF	TGTGCCAGCAGTTGGACTCCCTCCGGGACTAGCGGGAGGGTCGGTGAGCAGTTCTTC
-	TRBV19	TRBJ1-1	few	CASRAARSKWTEAFF	TGTGCCAGTAGGGCCGCGAGAAGTAAATGGACTGAAGCTTTCTTT
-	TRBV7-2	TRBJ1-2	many	CASSLDRRVDLNYGYTF	TGTGCCAGCAGCTTAGACCGCAGGGTGGACTTGAACTATGGCTACACCTTC
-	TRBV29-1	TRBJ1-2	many	CSVSQGTNYGYTF	TGCAGCGTTAGCCAGGGGACTAACTATGGCTACACCTTC
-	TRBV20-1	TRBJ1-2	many	CSARDQGSYGYTF	TGCAGTGCTAGAGACCAGGGTTCCTATGGCTACACCTTC
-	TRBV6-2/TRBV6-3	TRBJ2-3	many	CASSEYGGWSTDTQYF	TGTGCCAGCAGTGAATATGGGGGATGGTCCACAGATACGCAGTATTTT
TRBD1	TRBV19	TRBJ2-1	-	CASSWTGAGNEQFF	TGTGCCAGTAGTTGGACAGGGGCGGGCAATGAGCAGTTCTTC
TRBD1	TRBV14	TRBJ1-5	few	CASSPSLLRDREQPQHF	TGTGCCAGCAGCCCGTCCCTGCTCCGGGACAGGGAACAGCCCCAGCATTTT
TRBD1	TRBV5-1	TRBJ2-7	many	CASSDWTGPSYEQYF	TGCGCCAGCAGCGACTGGACAGGTCCCTCCTACGAGCAGTACTTC
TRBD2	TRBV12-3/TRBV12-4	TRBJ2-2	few	CASSWTSGRTGELFF	TGTGCCAGCAGTTGGACTAGCGGGAGGACCGGGGAGCTGTTTTTT
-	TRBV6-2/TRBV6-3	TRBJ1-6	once	CASTPFGRSSYNSPLHF	TGTGCCAGCACCCCCTTTGGGCGGAGCTCCTATAATTCACCCCTCCACTTT
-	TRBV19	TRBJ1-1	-	CASSRETGNTEAFF	TGTGCCAGTAGCAGGGAGACAGGGAACACTGAAGCTTTCTTT
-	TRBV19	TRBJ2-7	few	CASSMARGNYEQYF	TGTGCCAGTAGTATGGCGCGCGGGAACTACGAGCAGTACTTC
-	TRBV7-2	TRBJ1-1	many	CASSLRAVNTEAFF	TGTGCCAGCAGCTTAAGGGCAGTGAACACTGAAGCTTTCTTT
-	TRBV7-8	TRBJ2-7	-	CASSLVTISSYEQYF	TGTGCCAGCAGCTTAGTTACGATAAGCTCCTACGAGCAGTACTTC
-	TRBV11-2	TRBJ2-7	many	CASSPDLPGSYEQYF	TGTGCCAGCAGCCCCGACTTACCTGGCTCCTACGAGCAGTACTTC
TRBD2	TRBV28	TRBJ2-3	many	CASSGKSSGPGTDTQYF	TGTGCCAGCAGCGGAAAATCTAGCGGACCTGGAACAGATACGCAGTATTTT
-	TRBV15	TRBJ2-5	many	CATSRDQSETQYF	TGTGCCACCAGCAGAGATCAGTCAGAGACCCAGTACTTC
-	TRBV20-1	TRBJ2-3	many	CSASKPAGTDTQYF	TGCAGTGCTAGTAAGCCAGCGGGCACAGATACGCAGTATTTT
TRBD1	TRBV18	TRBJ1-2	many	CASSRTGERGYTF	TGTGCCAGCTCACGAACAGGGGAGAGGGGCTACACCTTC
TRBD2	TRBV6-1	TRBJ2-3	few	CASRRGLAQPPHTQYF	TGTGCCAGCAGAAGAGGACTAGCCCAACCGCCGCATACGCAGTATTTT
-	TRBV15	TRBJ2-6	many	CATSDGANVLTF	TGTGCCACCAGCGACGGGGCCAACGTCCTGACTTTC
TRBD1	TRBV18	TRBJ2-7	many	CASSPGQGTSYEQYF	TGTGCCAGCTCACCGGGACAGGGGACTTCCTACGAGCAGTACTTC
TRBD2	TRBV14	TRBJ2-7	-	CASSQGRRELGYEQYF	TGTGCCAGCAGCCAAGGGAGGCGGGAGTTGGGCTACGAGCAGTACTTC